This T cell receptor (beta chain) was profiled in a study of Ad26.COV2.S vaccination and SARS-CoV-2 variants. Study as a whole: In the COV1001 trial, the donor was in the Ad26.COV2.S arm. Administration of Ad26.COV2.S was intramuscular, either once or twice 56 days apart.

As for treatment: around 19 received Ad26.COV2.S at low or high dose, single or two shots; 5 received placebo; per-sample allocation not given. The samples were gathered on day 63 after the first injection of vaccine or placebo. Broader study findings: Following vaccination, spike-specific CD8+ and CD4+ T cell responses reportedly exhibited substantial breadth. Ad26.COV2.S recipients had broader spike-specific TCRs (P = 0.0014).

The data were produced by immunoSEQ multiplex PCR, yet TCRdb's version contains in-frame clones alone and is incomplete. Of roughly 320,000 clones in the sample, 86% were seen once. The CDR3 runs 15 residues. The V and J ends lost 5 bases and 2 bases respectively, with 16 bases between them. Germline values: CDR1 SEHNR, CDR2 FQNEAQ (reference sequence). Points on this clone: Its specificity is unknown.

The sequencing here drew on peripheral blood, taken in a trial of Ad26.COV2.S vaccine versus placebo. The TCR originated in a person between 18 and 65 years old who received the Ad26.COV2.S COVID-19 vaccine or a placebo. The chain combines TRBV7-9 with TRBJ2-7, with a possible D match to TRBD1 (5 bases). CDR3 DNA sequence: TGTGCCAGCAGCCCAGGGCTGACGATAACCTACGAGCAGTACTTC. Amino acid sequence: CASSPGLTITYEQYF.